The source of this T cell receptor (beta chain) is a study of blood T cell repertoires in COVID-19. The wider study: Samples came from the United States, Italy and Spain, spanning acute and convalescent COVID-19. T cells, B-cell-depleted T cells, or PBMCs provided the cDNA or gDNA that served as material.

V lost 2 bases, J lost 2 bases, and 0 bases stayed unmatched. In germline, CDR1 is SQVTM, CDR2 ANQGSEA. The CDR3 has 13 amino acids. How the authors handled the data: Amplification of reference gene primers was used by the study to estimate nucleated cell counts. Some clones are missing from TCRdb's copy, which holds only in-frame ones; the method was immunoSEQ multiplex PCR. V and J calls and clone size are those listed in that table; D and trimming were worked out from the DNA. The table includes approximately 90,000 clones, around 90% detected once. This chain links TRBV29-1 with TRBJ1-3; 7 positions match TRBD1. This clonotype originated in a woman in her 70s with acute or convalescent COVID-19. The sample was peripheral blood. In nucleotides, the CDR3 is TGCAGCGTTGAACAGGGGGCTGGAAACACCATATATTTT. It translates to CSVEQGAGNTIYF. The full variable domain, completed using reference TRBV29-1 and TRBJ1-3, is SAVISQKPSRDICQRGTSLTIQCQVDSQVTMMFWYRQQPGQSLTLIATANQGSEATYESGFVIDKFPISRPNLTFSTLTVSNMSPEDSSIYLCSVEQGAGNTIYFGEGSWLTVV.